This is a list of T cell receptor beta chains from one sample in a study of shared clonotypes between healthy human individuals. Data came from immunoSEQ multiplex PCR; TCRdb stores just in-frame clones and leaves some out. The sample holds fewer than 400,000 clones, around 74% seen once. The material sequenced was memory CD4+ T cells sorted from blood. All receptors derive from a man in his thirties or forties in good health. Each CDR3 is given with its conserved first and last residue. A D gene is named only where the DNA matches it firmly. Clone size is stated in some rows and not others, as once, few, many or a class when expanded.

D gene	clone size	V gene	J gene	CDR3 protein	CDR3 DNA
NA	NA	TRBV29-1	TRBJ2-5	CSVVEWPLQETQYF	TGCAGCGTTGTTGAGTGGCCCCTCCAAGAGACCCAGTACTTC
NA	once	TRBV11-2	TRBJ2-7	CASTVGSGVVYEQYF	TGTGCCAGCACCGTAGGGTCCGGGGTAGTTTACGAGCAGTACTTC
TRBD1	NA	TRBV6-1	TRBJ1-4	CATTGTEEKLFF	TGTGCCACCACCGGGACAGAAGAAAAACTGTTTTTT
TRBD1	NA	TRBV29-1	TRBJ2-1	CSVVPTRGLLNEQFF	TGCAGCGTTGTCCCAACCAGGGGGCTCCTTAATGAGCAGTTCTTC
TRBD1	NA	TRBV10-3	TRBJ1-2	CATTDLSTGVLVNGYTF	TGTGCCACCACAGATCTTTCGACAGGGGTGTTGGTGAATGGCTACACCTTC
TRBD2	NA	TRBV5-4	TRBJ2-7	CASSLGTSGIYEQYF	TGTGCCAGCAGCCTTGGGACTAGCGGGATCTACGAGCAGTACTTC
NA	NA	TRBV14	TRBJ1-1	CASSLGGVTEAFF	TGTGCCAGCAGCCTAGGGGGAGTCACTGAAGCTTTCTTT
TRBD2	NA	TRBV7-9	TRBJ2-3	CASSGGTSGTLTDTQYF	TGTGCCAGCAGCGGGGGGACTAGCGGGACTCTAACAGATACGCAGTATTTT
NA	NA	TRBV7-8	TRBJ2-3	CASSSRRATSTDTQYF	TGTGCCAGCAGCTCAAGGAGGGCAACTAGCACAGATACGCAGTATTTT
TRBD1	NA	TRBV27	TRBJ2-7	CASSSPGQFPYEQYF	TGTGCCAGCAGTTCACCGGGACAGTTCCCCTACGAGCAGTACTTC
NA	NA	TRBV7-2	TRBJ2-7	CASSQGPTVYF	TGTGCCAGCAGCCAAGGACCCACGGTCTACTTC
TRBD1	NA	TRBV18	TRBJ1-2	CASSPPTTGGFGYTF	TGTGCCAGCTCACCACCCACGACAGGGGGTTTCGGCTACACCTTC
NA	few	TRBV5-6	TRBJ2-2	CASSLVVPNPPGELFF	TGTGCCAGCAGCTTGGTGGTGCCCAACCCACCGGGGGAGCTGTTTTTT
TRBD1	NA	TRBV2	TRBJ1-2	CASSPTGGNYGYTF	TGTGCCAGCAGTCCGACAGGGGGCAACTATGGCTACACCTTC
TRBD1	NA	TRBV7-6	TRBJ2-7	CASGPAHRPDRGHYEQYF	TGTGCCAGCGGTCCTGCCCACCGACCGGACAGGGGGCATTACGAGCAGTACTTC
TRBD1	NA	TRBV27	TRBJ1-4	CASSQGQGATEKLFF	TGTGCCAGCAGTCAGGGACAGGGGGCGACTGAAAAACTGTTTTTT
TRBD1	NA	TRBV5-1	TRBJ1-2	CASSPGTGMNGYTF	TGCGCCAGCAGCCCGGGGACAGGGATGAATGGCTACACCTTC
NA	NA	TRBV2	TRBJ1-5	CASSPGTPNQPQHF	TGTGCCAGCAGCCCCGGGACCCCGAATCAGCCCCAGCATTTT